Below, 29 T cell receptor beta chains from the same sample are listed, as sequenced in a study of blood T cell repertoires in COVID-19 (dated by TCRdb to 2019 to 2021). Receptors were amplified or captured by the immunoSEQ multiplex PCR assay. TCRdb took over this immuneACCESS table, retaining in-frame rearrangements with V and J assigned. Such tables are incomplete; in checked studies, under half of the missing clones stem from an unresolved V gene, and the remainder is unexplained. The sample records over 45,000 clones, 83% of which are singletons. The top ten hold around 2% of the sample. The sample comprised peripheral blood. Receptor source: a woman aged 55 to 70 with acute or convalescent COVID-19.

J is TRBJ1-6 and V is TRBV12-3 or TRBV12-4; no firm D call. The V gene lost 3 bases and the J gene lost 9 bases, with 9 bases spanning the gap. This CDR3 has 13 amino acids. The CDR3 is CASSFGRSSPLHF. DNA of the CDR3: TGTGCCAGCAGTTTTGGTCGTAGTTCACCCCTCCACTTT.

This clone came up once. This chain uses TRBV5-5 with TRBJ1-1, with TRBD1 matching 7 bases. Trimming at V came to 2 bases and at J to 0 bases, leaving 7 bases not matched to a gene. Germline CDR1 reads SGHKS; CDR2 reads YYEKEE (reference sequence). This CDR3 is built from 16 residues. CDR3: CASSLGPGQLNTEAFF. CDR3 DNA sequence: TGTGCCAGCAGCTTAGGACCGGGACAGCTGAACACTGAAGCTTTCTTT.

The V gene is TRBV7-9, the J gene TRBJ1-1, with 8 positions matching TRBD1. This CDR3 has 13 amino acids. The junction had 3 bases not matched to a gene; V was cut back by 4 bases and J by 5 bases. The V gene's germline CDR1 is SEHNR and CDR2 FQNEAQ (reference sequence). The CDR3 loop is CASSSDRGTEAFF. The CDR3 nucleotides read TGTGCCAGCAGCTCCGACAGGGGAACTGAAGCTTTCTTT. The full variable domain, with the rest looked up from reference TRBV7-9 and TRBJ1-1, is DTGVSQNPRHKITKRGQNVTFRCDPISEHNRLYWYRQTLGQGPEFLTYFQNEAQLEKSRLLSDRFSAERPKGSFSTLEIQRTEQGDSAMYLCASSSDRGTEAFFGQGTRLTVV.

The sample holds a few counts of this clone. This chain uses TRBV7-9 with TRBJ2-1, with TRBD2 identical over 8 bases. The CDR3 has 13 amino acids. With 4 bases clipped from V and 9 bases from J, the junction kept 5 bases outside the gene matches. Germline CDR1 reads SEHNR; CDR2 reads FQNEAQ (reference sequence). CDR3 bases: TGTGCCAGCAGCTACAGGAGCGGGGGTGAGCAGTTCTTC. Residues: CASSYRSGGEQFF.

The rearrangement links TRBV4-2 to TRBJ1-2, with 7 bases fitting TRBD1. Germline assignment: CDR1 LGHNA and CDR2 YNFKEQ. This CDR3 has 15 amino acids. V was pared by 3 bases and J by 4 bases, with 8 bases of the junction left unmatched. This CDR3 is CASSQVRQGGYGYTF. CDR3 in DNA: TGTGCCAGCAGCCAGGTTCGACAGGGCGGCTATGGCTACACCTTC.

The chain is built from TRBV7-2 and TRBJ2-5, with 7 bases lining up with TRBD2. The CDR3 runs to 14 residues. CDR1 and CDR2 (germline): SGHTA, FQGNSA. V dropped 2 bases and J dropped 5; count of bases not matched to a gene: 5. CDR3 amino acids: CASSLSSGRETQYF. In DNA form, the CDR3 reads TGTGCCAGCAGCTTATCCTCCGGGAGGGAGACCCAGTACTTC.

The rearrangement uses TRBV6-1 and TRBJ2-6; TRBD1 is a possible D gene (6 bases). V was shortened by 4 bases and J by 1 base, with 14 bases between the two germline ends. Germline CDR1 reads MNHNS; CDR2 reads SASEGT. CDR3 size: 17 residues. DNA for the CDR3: TGTGCCAGCAGTGCCGGGACATTCGTTTCTGGGGCCAACGTCCTGACTTTC. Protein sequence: CASSAGTFVSGANVLTF.

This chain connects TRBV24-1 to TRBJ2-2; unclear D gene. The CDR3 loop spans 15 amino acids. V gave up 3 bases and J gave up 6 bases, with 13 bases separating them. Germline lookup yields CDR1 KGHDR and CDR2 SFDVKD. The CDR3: CATSDPWAHPGELFF. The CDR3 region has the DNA TGTGCCACCAGTGATCCCTGGGCCCACCCCGGGGAGCTGTTTTTT.

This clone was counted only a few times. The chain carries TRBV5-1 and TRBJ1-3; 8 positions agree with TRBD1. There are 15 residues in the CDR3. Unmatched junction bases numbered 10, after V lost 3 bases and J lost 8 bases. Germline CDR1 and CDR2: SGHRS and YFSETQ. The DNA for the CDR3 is TGCGCCAGCAGCTCGGGACAGGAGGGGAGTGACACCATATATTTT. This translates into CASSSGQEGSDTIYF.

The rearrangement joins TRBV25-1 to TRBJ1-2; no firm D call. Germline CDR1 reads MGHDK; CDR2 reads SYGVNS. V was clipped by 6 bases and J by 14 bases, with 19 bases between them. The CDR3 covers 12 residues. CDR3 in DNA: TGTGCCAGCAGGGGAGGGTCCTCAGTTGGGACCTTC. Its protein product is CASRGGSSVGTF.

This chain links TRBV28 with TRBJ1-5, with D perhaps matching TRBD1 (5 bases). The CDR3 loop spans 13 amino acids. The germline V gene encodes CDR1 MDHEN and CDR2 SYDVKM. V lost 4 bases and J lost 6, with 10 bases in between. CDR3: CASSSTRGQPQHF. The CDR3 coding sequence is TGTGCCAGCAGTTCCACAAGGGGTCAGCCCCAGCATTTT.

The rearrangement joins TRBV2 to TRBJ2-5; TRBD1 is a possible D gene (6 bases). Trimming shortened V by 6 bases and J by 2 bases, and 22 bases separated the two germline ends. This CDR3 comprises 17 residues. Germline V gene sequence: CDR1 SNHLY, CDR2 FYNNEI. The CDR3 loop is CASRVLGPIQGQETQYF. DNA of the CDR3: TGTGCCAGCAGAGTCCTAGGGCCCATCCAGGGGCAAGAGACCCAGTACTTC.

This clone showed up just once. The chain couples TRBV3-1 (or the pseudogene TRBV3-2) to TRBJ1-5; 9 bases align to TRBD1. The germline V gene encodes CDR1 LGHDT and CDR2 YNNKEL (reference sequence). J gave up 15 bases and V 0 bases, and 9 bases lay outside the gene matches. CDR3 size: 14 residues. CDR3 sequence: CASSQDHKTGGSHF. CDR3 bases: TGTGCCAGCAGCCAAGATCATAAGACAGGGGGTTCGCATTTT.

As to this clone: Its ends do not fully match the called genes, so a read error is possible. CDR3 coding DNA: TGTGCTAGCAGCACCGGACAGGGGAACGAGCAGTACTTC. It translates to CASSTGQGNEQYF. This chain links TRBV7-7 with TRBJ2-7, with 9 nucleotides matching TRBD1. The CDR3 is 13 residues long. Germline CDR1 reads SSHAT; CDR2 reads FNYEAQ (reference sequence).

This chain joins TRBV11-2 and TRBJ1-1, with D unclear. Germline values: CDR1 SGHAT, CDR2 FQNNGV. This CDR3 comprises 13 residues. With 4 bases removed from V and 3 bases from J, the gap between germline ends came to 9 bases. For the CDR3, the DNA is TGTGCCAGCAGCTCGTATACGGACACTGAAGCTTTCTTT. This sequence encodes CASSSYTDTEAFF.

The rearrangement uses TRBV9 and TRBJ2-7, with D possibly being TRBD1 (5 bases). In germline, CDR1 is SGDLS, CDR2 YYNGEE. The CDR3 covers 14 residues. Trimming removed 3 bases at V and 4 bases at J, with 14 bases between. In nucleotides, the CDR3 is TGTGCCAGCAGCGAGGGGTCCCATTCGTACGAGCAGTACTTC. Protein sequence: CASSEGSHSYEQYF. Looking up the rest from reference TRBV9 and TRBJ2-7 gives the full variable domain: DSGVTQTPKHLITATGQRVTLRCSPRSGDLSVYWYQQSLDQGLQFLIQYYNGEERAKGNILERFSAQQFPDLHSELNLSSLELGDSALYFCASSEGSHSYEQYFGPGTRLTVT.

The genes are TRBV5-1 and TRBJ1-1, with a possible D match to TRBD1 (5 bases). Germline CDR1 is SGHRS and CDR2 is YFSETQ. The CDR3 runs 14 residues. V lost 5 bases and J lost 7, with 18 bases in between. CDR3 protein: CASRSPGGRDEAFF. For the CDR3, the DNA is TGCGCCAGCAGAAGTCCGGGGGGAAGGGATGAAGCTTTCTTT.

CDR3 sequence: CATSDFSIEATDTQYF. CDR3 sequence (DNA): TGTGCCACCAGTGATTTTTCCATTGAGGCTACAGATACGCAGTATTTT. The chain links TRBV24-1 to TRBJ2-3; D uncertain. The CDR3 length is 16 residues. Trimming left V 1 base short and J 3 bases short, with 13 bases between. Germline loops: CDR1 KGHDR, CDR2 SFDVKD.

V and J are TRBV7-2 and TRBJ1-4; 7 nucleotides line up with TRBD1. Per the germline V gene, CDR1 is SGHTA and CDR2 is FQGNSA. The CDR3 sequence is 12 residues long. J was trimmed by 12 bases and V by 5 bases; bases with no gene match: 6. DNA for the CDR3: TGTGCCAGCAGCCCGAGGACAGGAGAACTGTTTTTT. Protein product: CASSPRTGELFF.

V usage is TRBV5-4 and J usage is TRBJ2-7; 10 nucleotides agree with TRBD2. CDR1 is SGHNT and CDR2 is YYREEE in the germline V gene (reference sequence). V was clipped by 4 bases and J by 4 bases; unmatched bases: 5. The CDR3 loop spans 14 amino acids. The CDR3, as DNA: TGTGCCAGCAGCCCTAGCGGGAGTGCGTACGAGCAGTACTTC. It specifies CASSPSGSAYEQYF. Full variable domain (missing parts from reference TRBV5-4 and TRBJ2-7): ETGVTQSPTHLIKTRGQQVTLRCSSQSGHNTVSWYQQALGQGPQFIFQYYREEENGRGNFPPRFSGLQFPNYSSELNVNALELDDSALYLCASSPSGSAYEQYFGPGTRLTVT.

CDR3 region: CASSPRTARTDTQYF. CDR3 sequence (DNA): TGTGCCAGCAGCCCACGGACAGCCCGCACAGATACGCAGTATTTT. The chain uses TRBV9 and TRBJ2-3; the D gene is possibly TRBD1 (6 bases). The CDR3 is 15 residues long. Germline lookup yields CDR1 SGDLS and CDR2 YYNGEE. V was trimmed by 4 bases and J by 1 base, leaving 13 bases between them.

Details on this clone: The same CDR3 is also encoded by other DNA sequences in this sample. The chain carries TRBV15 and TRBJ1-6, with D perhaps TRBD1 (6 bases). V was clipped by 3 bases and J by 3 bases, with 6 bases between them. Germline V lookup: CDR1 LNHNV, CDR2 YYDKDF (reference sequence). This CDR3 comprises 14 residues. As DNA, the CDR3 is TGTGCCACCAGCAGGGACAGCTATAATTCACCCCTCCACTTT. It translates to CATSRDSYNSPLHF.

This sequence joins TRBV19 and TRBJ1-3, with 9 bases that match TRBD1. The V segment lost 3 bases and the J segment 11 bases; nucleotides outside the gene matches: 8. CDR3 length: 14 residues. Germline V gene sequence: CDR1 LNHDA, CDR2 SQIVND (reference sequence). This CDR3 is CASSIQTGGYPIYF. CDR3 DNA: TGTGCCAGTAGTATCCAAACAGGGGGCTACCCCATATATTTT. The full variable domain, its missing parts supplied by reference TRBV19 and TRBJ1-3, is DGGITQSPKYLFRKEGQNVTLSCEQNLNHDAMYWYRQDPGQGLRLIYYSQIVNDFQKGDIAEGYSVSREKKESFPLTVTSAQKNPTAFYLCASSIQTGGYPIYFGEGSWLTVV.

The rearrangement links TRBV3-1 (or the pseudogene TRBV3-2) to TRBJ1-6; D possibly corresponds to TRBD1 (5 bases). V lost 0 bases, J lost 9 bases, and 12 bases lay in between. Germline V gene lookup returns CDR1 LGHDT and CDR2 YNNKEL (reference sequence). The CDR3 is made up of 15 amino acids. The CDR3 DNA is TGTGCCAGCAGCCAAGACGGCAGGGCAGGTTCACCCCTCCACTTT. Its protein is CASSQDGRAGSPLHF.

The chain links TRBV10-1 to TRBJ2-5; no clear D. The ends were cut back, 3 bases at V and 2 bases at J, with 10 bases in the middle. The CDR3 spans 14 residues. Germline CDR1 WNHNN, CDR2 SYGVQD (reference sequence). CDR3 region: CASSESGVQETQYF. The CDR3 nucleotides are TGCGCCAGCAGTGAAAGTGGAGTTCAAGAGACCCAGTACTTC.

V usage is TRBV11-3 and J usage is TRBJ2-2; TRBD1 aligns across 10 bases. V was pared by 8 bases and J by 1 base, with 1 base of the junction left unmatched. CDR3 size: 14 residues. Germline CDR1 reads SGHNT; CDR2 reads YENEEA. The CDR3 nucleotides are TGTGCCAGCGGGACAGGGGAGAACACCGGGGAGCTGTTTTTT. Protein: CASGTGENTGELFF.

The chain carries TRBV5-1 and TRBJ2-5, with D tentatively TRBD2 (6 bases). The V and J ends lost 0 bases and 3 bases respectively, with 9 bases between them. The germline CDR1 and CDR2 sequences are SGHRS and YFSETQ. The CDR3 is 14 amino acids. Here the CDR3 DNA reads TGCGCCAGCAGCTTGGCCGGGGGAGAAGAGACCCAGTACTTC. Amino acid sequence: CASSLAGGEETQYF. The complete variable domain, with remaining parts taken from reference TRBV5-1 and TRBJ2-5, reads KAGVTQTPRYLIKTRGQQVTLSCSPISGHRSVSWYQQTPGQGLQFLFEYFSETQRNKGNFPGRFSGRQFSNSRSEMNVSTLELGDSALYLCASSLAGGEETQYFGPGTRLLVL.

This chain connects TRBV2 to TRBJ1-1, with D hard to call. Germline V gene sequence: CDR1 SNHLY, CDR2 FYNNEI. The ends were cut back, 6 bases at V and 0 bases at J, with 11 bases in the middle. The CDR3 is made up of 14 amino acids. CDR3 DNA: TGTGCCAGCAGACCTCAGGACTTGAACACTGAAGCTTTCTTT. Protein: CASRPQDLNTEAFF.

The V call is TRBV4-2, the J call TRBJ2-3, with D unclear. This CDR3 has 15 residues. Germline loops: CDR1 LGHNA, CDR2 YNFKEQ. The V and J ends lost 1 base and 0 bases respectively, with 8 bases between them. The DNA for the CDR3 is TGTGCCAGCAGCCAAGCGGCAGCGAGCACAGATACGCAGTATTTT. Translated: CASSQAAASTDTQYF.